This T cell receptor beta chain was recovered during a study of T cell repertoires in cytomegalovirus infection. Ten or more counts support this clonotype. Trimming removed 5 bases from V and 0 bases from J, with 17 bases in between. This CDR3 is 18 amino acids long. CDR1 is MRHNA, CDR2 SNTAGT, per germline. TCRdb used MiXCR to reprocess the reads, holding one entry per CDR3 protein. This table has a few hundred thousand distinct CDR3 sequences, around 13% appearing once. The chain has TRBV6-4 and TRBJ2-6; D ambiguous. The clonotype was recovered from a human donor in good health (CMV status not recorded). Some clones in this sample may be carry-over from other donors' samples. The sequencing sample was made of PBMCs. The DNA for the CDR3 is TGTGCCAGCAGTCCACTGACGGTCAGCTCCTCTGGGGCCAACGTCCTGACTTTC. Amino acids: CASSPLTVSSSGANVLTF.